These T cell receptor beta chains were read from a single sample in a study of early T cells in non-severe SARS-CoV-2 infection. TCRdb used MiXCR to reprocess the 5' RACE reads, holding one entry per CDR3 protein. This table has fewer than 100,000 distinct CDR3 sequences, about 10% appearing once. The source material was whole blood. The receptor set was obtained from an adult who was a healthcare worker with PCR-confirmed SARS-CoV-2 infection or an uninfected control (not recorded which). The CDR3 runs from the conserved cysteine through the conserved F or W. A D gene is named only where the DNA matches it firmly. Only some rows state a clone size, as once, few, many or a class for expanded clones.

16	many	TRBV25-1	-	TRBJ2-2	TGTGCCAGCAGTGAATTTCGGGGAAGGGGCACCGGGGAGCTGTTTTTT	CASSEFRGRGTGELFF
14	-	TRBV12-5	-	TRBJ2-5	TGTGCTAGTGGTTCGACAGGACTCCAAGAGACCCAGTACTTC	CASGSTGLQETQYF
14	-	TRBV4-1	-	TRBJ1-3	TGCGCCAGCAGCCAAGCTCCAGGTGGAAACACCATATATTTT	CASSQAPGGNTIYF
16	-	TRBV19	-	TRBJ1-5	TGTGCCAGTACCATACCCCGGAGCGATAGCAATCAGCCCCAGCATTTT	CASTIPRSDSNQPQHF
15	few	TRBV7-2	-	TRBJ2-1	TGTGCCAGCAGCTTAGCGCACGGGAAATACAATGAGCAGTTCTTC	CASSLAHGKYNEQFF
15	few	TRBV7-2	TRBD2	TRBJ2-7	TGTGCCAGCAGCTTAATGCGGACTAGCGAATACGAGCAGTACTTC	CASSLMRTSEYEQYF
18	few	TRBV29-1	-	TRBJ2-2	TGCAGCGTTGAATGGACAGAGGGAAGCAGGGCGAACACCGGGGAGCTGTTTTTT	CSVEWTEGSRANTGELFF
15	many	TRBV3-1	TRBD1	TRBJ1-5	TGTGCCAGCAGTACTGGGACAGGGCCTTATCAGCCCCAGCATTTT	CASSTGTGPYQPQHF
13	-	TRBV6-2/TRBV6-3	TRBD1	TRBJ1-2	TGTGCCAGCAGCCGCTCAGGGGGCGGCGGCTACACCTTC	CASSRSGGGGYTF
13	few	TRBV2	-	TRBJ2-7	TGTGCCAGCAGAACCCCGGGCCGGACGAAAGAGTACTTC	CASRTPGRTKEYF
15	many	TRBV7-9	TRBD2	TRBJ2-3	TGTGCCAGCTTTAGACTAGCGGAGTCCACAGATACGCAGTATTTT	CASFRLAESTDTQYF
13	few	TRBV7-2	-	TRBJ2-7	TGTGCCAGCAGCCCCCATTTAGTCCACGAGCAGTACTTC	CASSPHLVHEQYF
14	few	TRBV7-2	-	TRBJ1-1	TGTGCCAGCAGCTTAGTAGTCGGTGCGGCTGAAGCTTTCTTT	CASSLVVGAAEAFF
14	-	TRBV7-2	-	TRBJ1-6	TGTGCCAGCAGCCGGGACCTCCTTGGATCACCCCTCCACTTT	CASSRDLLGSPLHF
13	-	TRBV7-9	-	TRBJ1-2	TGTGCCAGCAGCCCGGGACACCTCTATGGCTACACCTTC	CASSPGHLYGYTF
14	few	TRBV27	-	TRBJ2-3	TGTGCCAGCAGTTTATTGGAGAGCCCAGATACGCAGTATTTT	CASSLLESPDTQYF
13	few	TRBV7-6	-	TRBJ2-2	TGTGCCAGCAGCTTAGAGGAGGCCGGGGAGCTGTTTTTT	CASSLEEAGELFF
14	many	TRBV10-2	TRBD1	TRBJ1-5	TGCGCCAGTGGGACAGGGGTCCGCAATCAGCCCCAGCATTTT	CASGTGVRNQPQHF
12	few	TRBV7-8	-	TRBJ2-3	TGTGCCAGCAGCCGGGGCACAGATACGCAGTATTTT	CASSRGTDTQYF
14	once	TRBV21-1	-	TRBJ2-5	TGTGCCAGCAGCCCTGACAGGGGGCAGAAGACCCAGTACTTC	CASSPDRGQKTQYF
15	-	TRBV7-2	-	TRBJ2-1	TGTGCCAGCCGCGCCGGGGAGAGCTCCTACAATGAGCAGTTCTTC	CASRAGESSYNEQFF
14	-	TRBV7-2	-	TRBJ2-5	TGTGCCAGCAGCTTAGTCAGGGCCCAAGAGACCCAGTACTTC	CASSLVRAQETQYF
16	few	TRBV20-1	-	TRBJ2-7	TGCAGTGCTGTCGGCCGGGTACTAGCTGGGGCCTACGAGCAGTACTTC	CSAVGRVLAGAYEQYF
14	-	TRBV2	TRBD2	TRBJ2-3	TGTGCCAGCACTCGACGGGGGGGCACAGATACGCAGTATTTT	CASTRRGGTDTQYF
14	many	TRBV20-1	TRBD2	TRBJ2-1	TGCAGTGCTAGATTAGCGGGGGGCCACAATGAGCAGTTCTTC	CSARLAGGHNEQFF
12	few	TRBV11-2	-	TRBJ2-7	TGTGCCAGCAGCTTATCGGGGTCCGAGCAGTACTTC	CASSLSGSEQYF
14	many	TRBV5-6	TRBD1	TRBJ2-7	TGTGCCAGCAGTTTTCAGGGGGCCTTCTACGAGCAGTACTTC	CASSFQGAFYEQYF
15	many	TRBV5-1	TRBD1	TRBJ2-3	TGCGCCAGCAGCTTGGTTCAGGGGGTAGCAGATACGCAGTATTTT	CASSLVQGVADTQYF
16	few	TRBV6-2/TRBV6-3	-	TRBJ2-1	TGTGCCAGCCGAAGAATCACCGGGGGACCCTACAATGAGCAGTTCTTC	CASRRITGGPYNEQFF
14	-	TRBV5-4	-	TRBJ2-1	TGTGCCAGCAGCTCTCTCTTGGGGGTTGCTGAGCAGTTCTTC	CASSSLLGVAEQFF
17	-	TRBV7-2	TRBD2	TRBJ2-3	TGTGCCAGCAGCCCCCCCGGGACTAGCGGGGGGGCCAATACGCAGTATTTT	CASSPPGTSGGANTQYF
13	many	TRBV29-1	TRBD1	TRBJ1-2	TGCAGCGGCCGCGGACAGGGAGGGTATGGCTACACCTTC	CSGRGQGGYGYTF
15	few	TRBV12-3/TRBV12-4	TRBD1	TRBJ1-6	TGTGCCAGCAGTTCCCGGACAGGGTATAATTCACCCCTCCACTTT	CASSSRTGYNSPLHF
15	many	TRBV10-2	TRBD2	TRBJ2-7	TGCGCCAGCCGACTAGCGGGGGCCGCCCCGGGGGAGCAGTACTTC	CASRLAGAAPGEQYF
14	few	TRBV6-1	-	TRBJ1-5	TGTGCCAGCAGTGATACAGGAGGGCATCAGCCCCAGCATTTT	CASSDTGGHQPQHF
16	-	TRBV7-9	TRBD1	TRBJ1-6	TGTGCCAGCAGCGACGGACAGGGCTCCTATAATTCACCCCTCCACTTT	CASSDGQGSYNSPLHF
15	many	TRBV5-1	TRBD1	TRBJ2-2	TGCGCCAGCAGCCTGGGACAGTTTTACACCGGGGAGCTGTTTTTT	CASSLGQFYTGELFF
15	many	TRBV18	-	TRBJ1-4	TGTGCCAGCTCCCCGGACAGTGCAACTAATGAAAAACTGTTTTTT	CASSPDSATNEKLFF
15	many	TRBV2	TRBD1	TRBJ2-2	TGTGCCAGCAGACGGGACAGTACGAACACCGGGGAGCTGTTTTTT	CASRRDSTNTGELFF
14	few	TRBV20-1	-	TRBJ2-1	TGCAGTGCTACCTTGGGGGGAACCTACAATGAGCAGTTCTTC	CSATLGGTYNEQFF
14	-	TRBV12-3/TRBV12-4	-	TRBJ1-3	TGTGCCAGCAGTTTGTATGACTACAGAGGGACCATATATTTT	CASSLYDYRGTIYF
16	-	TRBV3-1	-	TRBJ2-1	TGTGCCAGCAGCCCCTCGGGCCACCTTTCCTACAATGAGCAGTTCTTC	CASSPSGHLSYNEQFF
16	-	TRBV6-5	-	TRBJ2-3	TGTGCCAGCAGTCCCAGGGCCGGGGAAAGCACAGATACGCAGTATTTT	CASSPRAGESTDTQYF
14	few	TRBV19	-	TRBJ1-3	TGTGCCAGTAGTACGACGCACTCTGGAAACACCATATATTTT	CASSTTHSGNTIYF
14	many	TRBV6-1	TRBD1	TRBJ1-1	TGTGCCAGCAGTCTGACAGGGGGAAACACTGAAGCTTTCTTT	CASSLTGGNTEAFF
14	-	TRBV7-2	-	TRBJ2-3	TGTGCCAGCAGATCGGGACCCCTGGCCGATACGCAGTATTTT	CASRSGPLADTQYF
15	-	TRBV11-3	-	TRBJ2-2	TGTGCCAGCAGCTTTTCGCAGGGGAACACCGGGGAGCTGTTTTTT	CASSFSQGNTGELFF
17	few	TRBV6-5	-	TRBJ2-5	TGTGCCAGCAGCCCCGCGGCCGCAGCCAACCTAAAAGAGACCCAGTACTTC	CASSPAAAANLKETQYF
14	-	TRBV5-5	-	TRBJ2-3	TGTGCCAGCAGCTTGCGAGGGGATACAGATACGCAGTATTTT	CASSLRGDTDTQYF
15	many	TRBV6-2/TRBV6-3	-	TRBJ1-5	TGTGCCAGCATCCCATCGTGGGGGCCAGGGCAGCCCCAGCATTTT	CASIPSWGPGQPQHF
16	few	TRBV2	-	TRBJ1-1	TGTGCCAGCAGTGAGGAACTGCGATTCATGAACACTGAAGCTTTCTTT	CASSEELRFMNTEAFF
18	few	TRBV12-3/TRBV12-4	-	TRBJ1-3	TGTGCCAGCAGTTTCCTCGGCCCCCGGACAGAGCCTGGAAACACCATATATTTT	CASSFLGPRTEPGNTIYF
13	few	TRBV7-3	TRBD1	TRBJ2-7	TGTGCCAGCAGCCCCGGGACAGGGTACGAGCAGTACTTC	CASSPGTGYEQYF